The 26 T cell receptor beta chains given below trace back to one sample, sequenced in a study of shared clonotypes between healthy human individuals. TCRdb's table, derived via immunoSEQ multiplex PCR, lists solely in-frame clones and lacks some. Of about 2.4 million clones listed, approximately 92% are singletons. The sample taken for sequencing was naive CD4+ T cells sorted from blood. Subset noted: CD45RA+ positively selected. The receptors shown here come from a man between 18 and 29 years old in good health.

The chain uses TRBV28 and TRBJ2-2, with TRBD1 matching 7 bases. Germline V gives CDR1 MDHEN, CDR2 SYDVKM. V lost 8 bases to trimming and J lost 0 bases; unmatched junction nucleotides: 3. CDR3 length: 14 amino acids. CDR3 nucleotide sequence: TGTGCCAGCTCGACAGGGACGAACACCGGGGAGCTGTTTTTT. This codes for CASSTGTNTGELFF.

The chain combines TRBV2 with TRBJ2-3; a weak D match, TRBD1 (5 bases). Trimming left V 8 bases short and J 6 bases short, with 9 bases between. Germline V gives CDR1 SNHLY, CDR2 FYNNEI. The length of the CDR3 is 11 residues. For the CDR3, the DNA is TGTGCCAGCCAGGGCCTGGATACGCAGTATTTT. It specifies CASQGLDTQYF.

The J gene is TRBJ1-3, the V gene TRBV6-1, with TRBD1 as a possible D gene (6 bases). The CDR3 has 15 amino acids. The V end was cut by 7 bases, the J end by 0 bases, with 13 bases between. Germline V CDR1 and CDR2: MNHNS, SASEGT. The chain's CDR3 is CASTQDRYSGNTIYF. The CDR3 nucleotides read TGTGCCAGCACTCAGGACAGATACTCTGGAAACACCATATATTTT.

V is TRBV5-1 and J is TRBJ2-7, with TRBD1 identical over 9 bases. V lost 2 bases to trimming and J lost 6 bases; unmatched junction nucleotides: 6. There are 14 residues in the CDR3. The germline CDR1 and CDR2 sequences are SGHRS and YFSETQ. The CDR3 DNA is TGCGCCAGCAGCTTTACAGGGGGCTCGGTCGAGCAGTACTTC. Protein product: CASSFTGGSVEQYF.

The chain joins TRBV5-1 to TRBJ2-2; D tentatively fits TRBD1 or TRBD2 (6 bases each). The CDR3 loop spans 15 amino acids. CDR1 is SGHRS and CDR2 is YFSETQ in the germline V gene. V was pared by 1 base and J by 6 bases, with 13 bases between. CDR3 sequence reads: CASSLLLGGPGELFF. CDR3 in DNA: TGCGCCAGCAGCTTGTTATTGGGGGGCCCCGGGGAGCTGTTTTTT.

The rearrangement uses TRBV5-1 and TRBJ1-2, with a tentative D call TRBD1 (6 bases). Per the germline V gene, CDR1 is SGHRS and CDR2 is YFSETQ. V lost 0 bases and J 8 bases, leaving 14 bases between the germline ends. The CDR3 has 14 residues. For the CDR3, the DNA is TGCGCCAGCAGCTTGGGCAGGGGAGAGGAGGGCTACACCTTC. Its translation is CASSLGRGEEGYTF.

The genes are TRBV18 and TRBJ1-3; D is uncertain. Germline V gene sequence: CDR1 KGHSH, CDR2 LQKENI. With 2 bases removed from V and 2 bases from J, the gap between germline ends came to 10 bases. The CDR3 covers 15 residues. In DNA, the CDR3 is TGTGCCAGCTCACCAATTGCCGGAACTGGAAACACCATATATTTT. Protein sequence: CASSPIAGTGNTIYF.

The rearrangement uses TRBV7-6 and TRBJ2-1; D assignment may be TRBD1 or TRBD2 (5 bases each). The CDR3 runs 16 residues. Germline CDR1 and CDR2: SGHVS and FNYEAQ. Trimming took 0 bases from V and 4 from J, leaving 13 bases between them. The CDR3 sequence is CASSLAPPGTYNEQFF. CDR3 coding DNA: TGTGCCAGCAGCTTAGCTCCGCCGGGGACGTACAATGAGCAGTTCTTC.

J is TRBJ1-5 and V is TRBV15; possibly TRBD1 for D (5 bases). Germline CDR1 reads LNHNV; CDR2 reads YYDKDF (reference sequence). The V and J ends lost 5 bases and 3 bases respectively, with 17 bases between them. This CDR3 has 16 residues. CDR3 in DNA: TGTGCCACCAGCCGCCAAGCGGGGCGCGACAATCAGCCCCAGCATTTT. This sequence encodes CATSRQAGRDNQPQHF.

The rearrangement links TRBV11-2 to TRBJ2-1; D is unresolved. CDR3 length: 15 amino acids. Trimming pared 5 bases from V and 0 bases from J, leaving 11 bases between. Germline CDR1 and CDR2: SGHAT and FQNNGV. This CDR3 is CASSLTDGSYNEQFF. CDR3 bases: TGTGCCAGCAGCCTGACGGACGGCTCCTACAATGAGCAGTTCTTC.

The V call is TRBV29-1, the J call TRBJ2-7; 8 nucleotides align to TRBD1. In germline, CDR1 is SQVTM, CDR2 ANQGSEA. Unmatched junction bases numbered 8, after V lost 8 bases and J lost 5 bases. This CDR3 spans 12 amino acids. The CDR3 is CSFRTGTDEQYF. CDR3 nucleotide sequence: TGCAGCTTCAGGACAGGGACCGACGAGCAGTACTTC.

The chain couples TRBV5-4 to TRBJ2-7, with D possibly being TRBD2 (5 bases). This CDR3 has 14 residues. Germline CDR1 and CDR2: SGHNT and YYREEE (reference sequence). The V gene lost 0 bases and the J gene lost 3 bases, with 10 bases spanning the gap. The CDR3 DNA is TGTGCCAGCAGCTTGGGAGGGAAGTTCTACGAGCAGTACTTC. The encoded protein is CASSLGGKFYEQYF.

This rearrangement joins TRBV10-1 to TRBJ2-1, with D uncertain. The CDR3 runs to 14 residues. V was trimmed by 2 bases and J by 6 bases, leaving 11 bases between them. Germline CDR1 and CDR2: WNHNN and SYGVQD (reference sequence). CDR3 protein: CASSEGDLSNEQFF. CDR3 sequence (DNA): TGCGCCAGCAGTGAGGGGGATCTTAGCAATGAGCAGTTCTTC.

The chain combines TRBV7-2 with TRBJ2-5; 9 positions match TRBD2. The CDR3 is 13 amino acids. V lost 4 bases, J lost 9 bases, and 6 bases stayed unmatched. CDR1 is SGHTA and CDR2 is FQGNSA in the germline V gene. In DNA form, the CDR3 reads TGTGCCAGCAGCTCGCTTTGGACTAGCGCCCAGTACTTC. Amino acid sequence: CASSSLWTSAQYF.

This clone came up once. The rearrangement links TRBV4-3 to TRBJ1-5; D not resolved. The CDR3 has 14 residues. Germline lookup yields CDR1 LGHNA and CDR2 YSLEER. V was trimmed by 0 bases and J by 6 bases, leaving 9 bases between them. In DNA, the CDR3 is TGCGCCAGCAGCCAAGATTTCGGGGTTCAGCCCCAGCATTTT. This sequence encodes CASSQDFGVQPQHF.

This sequence joins TRBV4-1 and TRBJ2-7, with 8 bases identical to TRBD2. Germline CDR1 reads MGHRA; CDR2 reads YSYEKL. V was pared by 4 bases and J by 4 bases, with 6 bases of the junction left unmatched. The CDR3 length is 14 residues. The CDR3 protein is CASSPGGGLYEQYF. In nucleotides, the CDR3 is TGCGCCAGCAGCCCAGGCGGGGGGTTATACGAGCAGTACTTC.

The chain links TRBV29-1 to TRBJ1-2; 9 bases match TRBD1. J lost 7 bases, V lost 7 bases, and 7 bases had no gene match. CDR1 and CDR2 (germline): SQVTM, ANQGSEA. This CDR3 comprises 12 residues. In DNA, the CDR3 is TGCAGCGACCAACAGGGGGCAGGTGGCTACACCTTC. Protein product: CSDQQGAGGYTF.

The chain is built from TRBV5-4 and TRBJ2-7; a possible D gene is TRBD2 (5 bases). Trimming removed 3 bases at V and 6 bases at J, with 19 bases between. Per the germline V gene, CDR1 is SGHNT and CDR2 is YYREEE (reference sequence). The CDR3 length is 15 residues. The CDR3, as DNA: TGTGCCAGCAGCTCCGGACTCACGAAGGTAGGCGAGCAGTACTTC. Translation: CASSSGLTKVGEQYF. The full variable domain, completed using reference TRBV5-4 and TRBJ2-7, is ETGVTQSPTHLIKTRGQQVTLRCSSQSGHNTVSWYQQALGQGPQFIFQYYREEENGRGNFPPRFSGLQFPNYSSELNVNALELDDSALYLCASSSGLTKVGEQYFGPGTRLTVT.

The V gene is TRBV6-1, the J gene TRBJ2-2; D perhaps matches TRBD2 (6 bases). Germline values: CDR1 MNHNS, CDR2 SASEGT. With 7 bases removed from V and 4 bases from J, the gap between germline ends came to 10 bases. The CDR3 extends over 13 amino acids. The CDR3 reads CASKEGTTGELFF. The CDR3 DNA reads as TGTGCCAGCAAGGAGGGGACCACCGGGGAGCTGTTTTTT.

This clone was seen a few times. V is TRBV14 and J is TRBJ2-4; maybe TRBD2 (5 bases). V was shortened by 3 bases and J by 9 bases, with 6 bases between the two germline ends. The CDR3 covers 11 residues. Germline CDR1 and CDR2: SGHDN and FVKESK. The CDR3 DNA is TGTGCCAGCAGCCAGGGGAGCATTCAGTACTTC. This codes for CASSQGSIQYF. The whole variable domain, remainder taken from reference TRBV14 and TRBJ2-4, is EAGVTQFPSHSVIEKGQTVTLRCDPISGHDNLYWYRRVMGKEIKFLLHFVKESKQDESGMPNNRFLAERTGGTYSTLKVQPAELEDSGVYFCASSQGSIQYFGAGTRLSVL.

This chain connects TRBV27 to TRBJ1-6; 7 bases match TRBD1. V lost 0 bases to trimming and J lost 6 bases; unmatched junction nucleotides: 5. The germline V gene has CDR1 MNHEY and CDR2 SMNVEV (reference sequence). This CDR3 region has 16 residues. DNA for the CDR3: TGTGCCAGCAGTTTATCTTTCCCAGGGGGTAATTCACCCCTCCACTTT. It encodes CASSLSFPGGNSPLHF.

The chain uses TRBV6-5 and TRBJ2-2; 8 nucleotides agree with TRBD1. J was trimmed by 4 bases and V by 3 bases; bases with no gene match: 7. The CDR3 sequence is 16 residues long. CDR1 is MNHEY and CDR2 is SVGAGI in the germline V gene. The CDR3 reads CASSYSAGQGTGELFF. The CDR3 region has the DNA TGTGCCAGCAGTTATTCGGCCGGACAGGGCACCGGGGAGCTGTTTTTT.

V gene TRBV7-8 combines with J gene TRBJ2-1; the match to TRBD2 covers 14 bases. Germline values: CDR1 SGHVS, CDR2 FQNEAQ. This CDR3 is 16 amino acids long. Trimming removed 5 bases from V and 6 bases from J; junction bases left unmatched: 6. The CDR3 coding sequence is TGTGCCAGCAGCGTTGGGACTAGCGGGGGCCTCAATGAGCAGTTCTTC. Translation gives CASSVGTSGGLNEQFF.

The V call is TRBV2, the J call TRBJ1-5, with a weak D call TRBD1 (5 bases). Per germline, CDR1 SNHLY and CDR2 FYNNEI. V dropped 5 bases and J dropped 11 bases, with 13 bases sitting between them. CDR3 length equals 12 residues. DNA of the CDR3: TGTGCCAGCAGTCCGGAGGGGAGAGCCCAGCATTTT. Encoded protein: CASSPEGRAQHF.

This chain links TRBV11-3 with TRBJ2-7; D gene ambiguous. CDR1 SGHNT and CDR2 YENEEA come from the germline V gene. The germline V and J ends were trimmed by 0 bases and 5 bases, with 8 bases remaining between them. The CDR3 extends over 13 amino acids. The CDR3 bases are TGTGCCAGCAGCTTAGATCGCGGACACGAGCAGTACTTC. This translates into CASSLDRGHEQYF.

The V and J genes are TRBV19 and TRBJ1-5, with unresolved D. CDR1 and CDR2 from the germline V gene are LNHDA and SQIVND (reference sequence). This CDR3 is 14 amino acids long. Trimming cost V 5 bases and J 11 bases, with 19 bases left between them. DNA of the CDR3: TGTGCCAGTAGTTTGGGCCTAAACGGGGTAGCCCAGCATTTT. Translating it yields CASSLGLNGVAQHF.